There are a few counts of the clone carrying this T cell receptor (beta chain). Per the authors' pipeline: Per sample, the median was approximately 100,000 TCRs, with values from roughly 25,000 to 750,000. One entry per CDR3 protein results from TCRdb running MiXCR on the RACE reads. These V and J calls originate from TCRdb's pipeline instead of the authors' own analysis. The sample holds about 160,000 distinct CDR3 sequences; about 27% are singletons and the top ten take 2.1%. As for time point: patch test 3, about 24 weeks after DPC sensitization. Regarding treatment: therapeutic diphenylcyclopropenone sensitization with weekly scalp DPC. RNA extraction used unfractionated whole blood as the source of total RNA. This specimen comes from a study of human T cells and chemical hapten exposure. The CDR3 extends over 12 amino acids. V dropped 8 bases and J dropped 0; count of bases not matched to a gene: 1. Germline loops: CDR1 ENHRY, CDR2 SYGVKD.

The receptor was derived from a woman under 30 with alopecia areata. Some clones in this sample may be carry-over from other donors' samples. Sequencing used whole blood, obtained in connection with sensitization to the hapten diphenylcyclopropenone (DPC). The V call is TRBV10-3, the J call TRBJ2-7, with 7 bases lining up with TRBD1. The CDR3 nucleotides read TGTGCCATCCGGGACAGCTCCTACGAGCAGTACTTC. This gives the protein CAIRDSSYEQYF.